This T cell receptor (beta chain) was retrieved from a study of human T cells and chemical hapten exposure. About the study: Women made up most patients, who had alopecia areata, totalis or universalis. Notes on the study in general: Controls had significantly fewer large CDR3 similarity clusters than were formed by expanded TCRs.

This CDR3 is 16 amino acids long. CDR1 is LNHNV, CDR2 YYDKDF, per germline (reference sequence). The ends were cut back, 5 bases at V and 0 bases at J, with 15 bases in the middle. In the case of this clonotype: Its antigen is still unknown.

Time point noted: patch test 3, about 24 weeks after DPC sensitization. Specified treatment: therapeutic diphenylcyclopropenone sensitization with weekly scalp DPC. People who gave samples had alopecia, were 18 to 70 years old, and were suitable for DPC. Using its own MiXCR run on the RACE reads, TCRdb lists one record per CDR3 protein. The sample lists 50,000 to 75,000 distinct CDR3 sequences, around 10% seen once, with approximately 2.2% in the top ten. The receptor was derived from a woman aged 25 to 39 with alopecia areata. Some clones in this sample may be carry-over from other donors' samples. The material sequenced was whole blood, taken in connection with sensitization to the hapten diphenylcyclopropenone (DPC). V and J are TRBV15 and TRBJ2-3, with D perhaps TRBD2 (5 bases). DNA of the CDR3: TGTGCCACCAGCCCGATGGAGCGGATTAGCACAGATACGCAGTATTTT. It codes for CATSPMERISTDTQYF.